Reported below is one T cell receptor (beta chain). Its antigen is unknown. TCRdb's table, derived via immunoSEQ multiplex PCR, lists solely in-frame clones and lacks some. The data contain some 11,000 clones, more than 70% of them singletons. The CDR3 totals 11 residues. The V end was cut by 5 bases, the J end by 0 bases, with 2 bases between. Per germline, CDR1 SGHTA and CDR2 FQGNSA. This sample is part of a study of OX40 agonist ivuxolimab in advanced cancers. Whole-study context: Patients assigned to dose escalation were diagnosed with hepatocellular carcinoma, melanoma, renal cell or head and neck cancer.

Overall study findings and caveats: There were, on average, more expanded clones in CD8+ T cells than in CD4+.

The sequencing here drew on CD4+ or CD8+ T cells sorted from blood, taken in a trial of the OX40 agonist ivuxolimab. This chain uses TRBV7-2 with TRBJ2-7; D is ambiguous. The source is an adult with an advanced solid tumor such as melanoma, head and neck, liver or kidney cancer. This chain's CDR3 is CASSTSYEQYF. The CDR3 DNA follows: TGTGCCAGCAGCACCTCCTACGAGCAGTACTTC.